This passage covers 2 T cell receptor beta chains from one sample sequenced in a study of blood T cells in healthy people across ages. Then a second PCR, running about 7 to 11 cycles, was carried out with a sample-barcoded 5' primer and a J-beta primer mix. One entry per CDR3 protein results from TCRdb running MiXCR on the 5' RACE reads. The table includes about 1,500,000 distinct CDR3 sequences, approximately 28% detected once. The specimen sequenced was blood. Receptors originate from a woman aged 30 to 39 in good health.

This clonotype came up a few times. The chain recombines TRBV7-9 with TRBJ2-1, with D perhaps assigned TRBD1 or TRBD2 (8 bases each). The CDR3 length is 20 residues. Germline CDR1 SEHNR, CDR2 FQNEAQ (reference sequence). The V end lost 3 bases, the J end lost 10 bases, and 34 bases lay between the germline ends. CDR3 DNA sequence: TGTGCCAGCAGCTTGCCCAGGGGGCGTAATCAGAAGCGGGGGCCCCTGGAGCAGTTCTTC. This codes for CASSLPRGRNQKRGPLEQFF. Supplemented by reference TRBV7-9 and TRBJ2-1, the full variable domain reads DTGVSQNPRHKITKRGQNVTFRCDPISEHNRLYWYRQTLGQGPEFLTYFQNEAQLEKSRLLSDRFSAERPKGSFSTLEIQRTEQGDSAMYLCASSLPRGRNQKRGPLEQFFGPGTRLTVL.

The V call is TRBV5-1, the J call TRBJ1-4; TRBD1 is a possible D gene (6 bases). V was shortened by 5 bases and J by 5 bases, with 10 bases between the two germline ends. The germline V gene encodes CDR1 SGHRS and CDR2 YFSETQ. The CDR3 extends over 13 amino acids. In nucleotides, the CDR3 is TGCGCCAGCAGGATTACAGGGAATGAAAAACTGTTTTTT. Residues: CASRITGNEKLFF.